A selection of T cell receptor beta chains follows, all from one sample in a study of cytomegalovirus exposure and HLA in healthy donors. Sequenced by immunoSEQ multiplex PCR; TCRdb stores in-frame clones only, minus some. This table has 150,000 to 200,000 clones, around 70% appearing once. Material: PBMCs. The receptors come from a man aged 18 to 30 in good health and CMV-seropositive. Both conserved end residues are part of each CDR3. Each record gives: J gene, clone size, V gene, D gene, CDR3 protein, CDR3 DNA. A D gene is named only where the DNA matches it firmly. Size values are once, few and many counts, or a class for expanded clones, and some rows have none.

>TRBJ1-2|-|TRBV5-1|-
CASSFQGNGGYTF
TGCGCCAGCAGCTTCCAGGGGAACGGTGGCTACACCTTC
>TRBJ2-1|-|TRBV9|TRBD1
CASSVGGQGASSSYNEQFF
TGTGCCAGCAGCGTAGGAGGCCAGGGGGCCTCAAGCTCCTACAATGAGCAGTTCTTC
>TRBJ2-3|few|TRBV5-1|-
CASSPGGTDTQYF
TGCGCCAGCAGCCCAGGGGGCACAGATACGCAGTATTTT
>TRBJ1-6|-|TRBV11-2|-
CASSLGLGNSPLHF
TGTGCCAGCAGCTTAGGGCTAGGTAATTCACCCCTCCACTTT
>TRBJ2-3|few|TRBV14|-
CASSQDWSFSSTDTQYF
TGTGCCAGCAGCCAAGATTGGAGTTTTTCTAGCACAGATACGCAGTATTTT
>TRBJ1-2|-|TRBV28|-
CASGGGVDYGYTF
TGTGCCTCCGGGGGGGGAGTCGACTATGGCTACACCTTC
>TRBJ1-1|-|TRBV30|-
CAWGDRGVAFF
TGTGCCTGGGGTGACCGGGGAGTAGCTTTCTTT
>TRBJ1-1|-|TRBV14|-
CASSPRRNTEAFF
TGTGCCAGCAGCCCGCGAAGGAACACTGAAGCTTTCTTT
>TRBJ1-2|-|TRBV30|-
CAWSPVSNYGYTF
TGTGCCTGGAGCCCAGTATCTAACTATGGCTACACCTTC
>TRBJ1-1|-|TRBV5-4|TRBD1
CASSPGTGGEAFF
TGTGCCAGCAGCCCCGGGACAGGGGGCGAAGCTTTCTTT
>TRBJ1-5|-|TRBV6-5|-
CASSRTAAQPQHF
TGTGCCAGCAGCAGGACAGCCGCTCAGCCCCAGCATTTT
>TRBJ2-1|once|TRBV11-2|-
CASSLGTSVHEQFF
TGTGCCAGCAGCTTGGGAACTAGTGTACATGAGCAGTTCTTC
>TRBJ2-1|-|TRBV19|-
CASSIDLSRNEQFF
TGTGCCAGTAGTATAGATCTATCGCGCAATGAGCAGTTCTTC
>TRBJ2-3|few|TRBV6-5|-
CASSRYSTQNTQYF
TGTGCCAGCAGCAGGTATTCTACACAGAATACGCAGTATTTT
>TRBJ1-3|-|TRBV5-4|TRBD1
CASSRYGQASGNTIYF
TGTGCCAGCAGCCGCTACGGACAGGCGAGTGGAAACACCATATATTTT
>TRBJ1-6|-|TRBV30|-
CAWSPGDNSPLHF
TGTGCCTGGAGTCCTGGAGATAATTCACCCCTCCACTTT
>TRBJ1-3|-|TRBV6-6|TRBD1
CASRGTAASSGNTIYF
TGTGCCAGCAGAGGGACAGCAGCGAGCTCTGGAAACACCATATATTTT
>TRBJ2-3|-|TRBV9|TRBD1
CASSVGGQGGDTQYF
TGTGCCAGCAGCGTAGGGGGACAGGGCGGGGATACGCAGTATTTT
>TRBJ1-4|-|TRBV5-1|TRBD1
CASSLVFGGQPNEKLFF
TGCGCCAGCAGCTTGGTCTTTGGGGGACAGCCAAATGAAAAACTGTTTTTT
>TRBJ2-2|few|TRBV6-5|TRBD1
CASRAGGNGELFF
TGTGCCAGCAGGGCAGGGGGTAACGGGGAGCTGTTTTTT
>TRBJ2-2|once|TRBV11-3|-
CASRVTGTGELFF
TGTGCCAGCAGAGTTACAGGCACCGGGGAGCTGTTTTTT
>TRBJ1-6|-|TRBV6-5|-
CASTRTGGPLHF
TGTGCCAGCACCAGGACGGGAGGACCCCTCCACTTT
>TRBJ1-6|-|TRBV5-4|TRBD1
CASSSWTGVNSPLHF
TGTGCCAGCAGCTCCTGGACAGGGGTCAATTCACCCCTCCACTTT
>TRBJ1-5|-|TRBV19|TRBD1
CASSIPLTGNNQPQHF
TGTGCCAGTAGTATCCCGCTGACAGGGAACAATCAGCCCCAGCATTTT
>TRBJ1-6|-|TRBV18|TRBD1
CASSPAGQVSPLHF
TGTGCCAGCTCACCGGCCGGACAGGTTTCACCCCTCCACTTT
>TRBJ1-1|-|TRBV12-5|TRBD1
CASGPGQENTEAFF
TGTGCTAGTGGTCCCGGACAGGAGAACACTGAAGCTTTCTTT
>TRBJ2-6|few|TRBV11-3|-
CASSPFDRSNVLTF
TGTGCCAGCAGCCCTTTCGACAGGTCGAACGTCCTGACTTTC
>TRBJ1-4|few|TRBV4-1|-
CASSQGWMDNEKLFF
TGCGCCAGCAGCCAAGGTTGGATGGACAACGAAAAACTGTTTTTT
>TRBJ1-1|few|TRBV6-1|TRBD1
CASSEAKGARGTEAFF
TGTGCCAGCAGTGAAGCTAAGGGGGCGCGGGGCACTGAAGCTTTCTTT
>TRBJ1-2|few|TRBV27|TRBD1
CASSYGQGARGHYGYTF
TGTGCCAGCAGTTACGGACAGGGGGCGCGGGGTCATTATGGCTACACCTTC
>TRBJ2-3|-|TRBV5-4|TRBD2
CASSSGGTDTQYF
TGTGCCAGCAGCTCGGGGGGTACGGATACGCAGTATTTT
>TRBJ2-1|-|TRBV18|TRBD1
CASSSGQGAYNEQFF
TGTGCCAGCTCATCGGGACAGGGGGCTTACAATGAGCAGTTCTTC
>TRBJ2-1|-|TRBV7-2|TRBD2
CASSSSGVLDYNEQFF
TGTGCCAGCAGCTCGAGCGGGGTTCTGGACTACAATGAGCAGTTCTTC
>TRBJ2-1|-|TRBV5-4|-
CASSAFSKNNEQFF
TGTGCCAGCAGCGCCTTCAGTAAAAACAATGAGCAGTTCTTC
>TRBJ1-2|-|TRBV4-1|TRBD1
CASSQPGTVANYGYTF
TGCGCCAGCAGCCAACCTGGGACAGTGGCTAACTATGGCTACACCTTC